This TCR beta chain stems from a study of Graves' ophthalmopathy and Graves' hyperthyroidism. Exclusion criteria comprised other autoimmune diseases, uncontrolled infections, pregnancy or lactation in patients. Beta-chain TCR CDR3 regions were amplified from RNA transcripts. HTBI primers served in a first-round RT-PCR, which a second-round multiplex PCR followed. One entry per CDR3 protein, called by TCRdb with MiXCR from the multiplex PCR reads. This table has around 1.1 million distinct CDR3 sequences, 35% to 40% appearing once. Sequencing used peripheral blood or thyroid tissue (not recorded which). This sequence was found in an adult man with Graves' hyperthyroidism.

CDR3 in amino acids: CATETGDYQETQYF. The CDR3 DNA follows: TGTGCCACCGAGACAGGGGATTACCAAGAGACCCAGTACTTC. The V gene is TRBV6-6, the J gene TRBJ2-5; TRBD1 aligns across 8 bases. Germline CDR1 and CDR2: MNHNY and SVGAGI (reference sequence). V shed 10 bases, J shed 0 bases, and the junction held 7 bases outside the gene matches. This CDR3 has 14 amino acids.